The clone carrying this T cell receptor (beta chain) has more than one count but fewer than ten. Its cognate antigen is unknown. The Oncomine TCR Beta short-read assay was applied to DNA of cultured CD4+ T cells. TCRdb recomputed calls from the PCR reads with MiXCR, one row per CDR3 protein. This sample carries more than 12,000 distinct CDR3 sequences, around 73% of them seen once, and the ten largest clones take 11%. This CDR3 is built from 17 residues. Germline CDR1 SGHTA, CDR2 FQGNSA. The treatment denotes: approximately 11-day PBMC culture with coronavirus spike peptide pools or control peptides (ViraFEST assay). Recorded positive PCR dates fall between March and December 2020, preceding US Alpha, Beta and Delta variants. A few million PBMCs per well were cultured with roughly 9.2 IU/ml IL-2 and 7.5 to 10 ug/ml peptide pools. The data were taken from a study of vaccination and CD4 T cells after COVID-19. Background on the study: Overlapping spike peptides of SARS-CoV-2, HCoV-NL63, HCoV-OC43 and HCoV-229E stimulated the cells.

The receptor's source is a human donor who had recovered from COVID-19. The sample consisted of CD4+ T cells from blood, cultured in vitro. The chain carries TRBV7-2 and TRBJ2-1; TRBD2 matches at 7 bases. The DNA end is more similar to TRBJ2-7, so the J call may be wrong. This CDR3 reads CASSPSERREKAYEQYF. The CDR3 bases are TGTGCCAGCAGCCCCTCGGAGAGGCGGGAGAAGGCCTACGAGCAGTACTTC.